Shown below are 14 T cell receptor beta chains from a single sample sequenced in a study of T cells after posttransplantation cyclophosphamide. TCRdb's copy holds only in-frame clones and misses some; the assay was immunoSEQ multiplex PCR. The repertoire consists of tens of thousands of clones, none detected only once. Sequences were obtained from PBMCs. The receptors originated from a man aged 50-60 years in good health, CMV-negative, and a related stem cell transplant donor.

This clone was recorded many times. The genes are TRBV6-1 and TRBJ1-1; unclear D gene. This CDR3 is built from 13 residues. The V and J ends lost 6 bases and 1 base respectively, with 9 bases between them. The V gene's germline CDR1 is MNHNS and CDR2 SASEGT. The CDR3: CASRPRGNTEAFF. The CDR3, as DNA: TGTGCCAGCAGACCCCGAGGGAACACTGAAGCTTTCTTT.

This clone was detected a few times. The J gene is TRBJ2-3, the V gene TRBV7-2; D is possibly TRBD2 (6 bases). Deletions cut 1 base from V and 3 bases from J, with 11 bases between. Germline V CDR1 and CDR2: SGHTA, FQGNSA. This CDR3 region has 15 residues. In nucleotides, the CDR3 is TGTGCCAGCAGCTTAGGGATAGGAGGGACAGATACGCAGTATTTT. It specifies CASSLGIGGTDTQYF.

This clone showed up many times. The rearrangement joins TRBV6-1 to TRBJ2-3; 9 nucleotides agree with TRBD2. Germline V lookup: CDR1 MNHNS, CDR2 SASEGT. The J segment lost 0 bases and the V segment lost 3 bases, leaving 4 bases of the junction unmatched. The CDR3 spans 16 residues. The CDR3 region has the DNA TGTGCCAGCAGTGAGTCTAGCGGGGCGAGCACAGATACGCAGTATTTT. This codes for CASSESSGASTDTQYF.

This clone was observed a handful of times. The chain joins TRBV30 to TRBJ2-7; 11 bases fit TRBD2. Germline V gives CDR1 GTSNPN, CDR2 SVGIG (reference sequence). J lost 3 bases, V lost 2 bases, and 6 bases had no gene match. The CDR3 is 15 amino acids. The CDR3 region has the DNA TGTGCCTGGAGTTATTTACTAGCGGGGGACTACGAGCAGTACTTC. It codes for CAWSYLLAGDYEQYF.

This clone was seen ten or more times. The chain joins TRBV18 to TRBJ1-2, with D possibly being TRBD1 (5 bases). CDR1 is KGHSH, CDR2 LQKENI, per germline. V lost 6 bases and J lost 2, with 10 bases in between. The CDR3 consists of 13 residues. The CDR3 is CASSSGQNYGYTF. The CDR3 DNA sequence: TGTGCCAGCTCGTCCGGACAAAACTATGGCTACACCTTC. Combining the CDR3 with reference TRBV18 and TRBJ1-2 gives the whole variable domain NAGVMQNPRHLVRRRGQEARLRCSPMKGHSHVYWYRQLPEEGLKFMVYLQKENIIDESGMPKERFSAEFPKEGPSILRIQQVVRGDSAAYFCASSSGQNYGYTFGSGTRLTVV.

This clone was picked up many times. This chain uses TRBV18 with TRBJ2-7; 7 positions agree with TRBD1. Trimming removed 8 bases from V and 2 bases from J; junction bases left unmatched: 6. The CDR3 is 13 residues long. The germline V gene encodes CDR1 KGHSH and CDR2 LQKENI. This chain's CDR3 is CASGGQSTYEQYF. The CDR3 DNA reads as TGTGCCAGCGGGGGACAGTCAACCTACGAGCAGTACTTC. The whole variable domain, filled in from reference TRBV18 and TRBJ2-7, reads NAGVMQNPRHLVRRRGQEARLRCSPMKGHSHVYWYRQLPEEGLKFMVYLQKENIIDESGMPKERFSAEFPKEGPSILRIQQVVRGDSAAYFCASGGQSTYEQYFGPGTRLTVT.

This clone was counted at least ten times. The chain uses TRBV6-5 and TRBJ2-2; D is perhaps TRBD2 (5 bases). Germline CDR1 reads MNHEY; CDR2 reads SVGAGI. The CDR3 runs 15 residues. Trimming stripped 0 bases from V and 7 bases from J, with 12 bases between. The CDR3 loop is CASSYSKLVGGELFF. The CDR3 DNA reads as TGTGCCAGCAGTTACTCGAAACTAGTTGGCGGGGAGCTGTTTTTT.

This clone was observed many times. CDR3 sequence (DNA): TGCGCCAGCAGCTTTACAGGGCACGAGCAGTACTTC. Protein product: CASSFTGHEQYF. This chain connects TRBV5-1 to TRBJ2-7, with a possible D match to TRBD1 (6 bases). Germline loops: CDR1 SGHRS, CDR2 YFSETQ. There are 12 residues in the CDR3. Trimming removed 2 bases from V and 5 bases from J, with 8 bases in between.

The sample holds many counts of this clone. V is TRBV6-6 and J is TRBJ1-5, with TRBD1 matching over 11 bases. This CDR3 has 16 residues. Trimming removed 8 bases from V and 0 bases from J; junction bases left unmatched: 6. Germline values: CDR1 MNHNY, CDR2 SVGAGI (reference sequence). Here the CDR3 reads CASWDRGSDSNQPQHF. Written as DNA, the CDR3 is TGTGCCAGCTGGGACAGGGGGTCGGATAGCAATCAGCCCCAGCATTTT.

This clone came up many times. CDR3 nucleotides: TGTGCCAGCAGTGACCTCTACGAGCAGTACTTC. It encodes CASSDLYEQYF. The rearrangement joins TRBV6-4 to TRBJ2-7; D uncertain. Trimming took 2 bases from V and 3 from J, leaving 2 bases between them. Germline CDR1 is MRHNA and CDR2 is SNTAGT. The CDR3 has 11 residues.

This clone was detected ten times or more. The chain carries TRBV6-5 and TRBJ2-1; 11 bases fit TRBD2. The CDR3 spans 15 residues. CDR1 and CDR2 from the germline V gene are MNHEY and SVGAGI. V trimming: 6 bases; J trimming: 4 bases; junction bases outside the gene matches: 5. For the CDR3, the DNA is TGTGCCAGCAGAGGGACTAGCGGAGAATACAATGAGCAGTTCTTC. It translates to CASRGTSGEYNEQFF.

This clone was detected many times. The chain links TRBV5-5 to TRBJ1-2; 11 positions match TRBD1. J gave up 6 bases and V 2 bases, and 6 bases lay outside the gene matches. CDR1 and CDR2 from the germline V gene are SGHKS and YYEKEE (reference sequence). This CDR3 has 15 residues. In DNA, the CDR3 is TGTGCCAGCAGCTTCCCCGGGACAGGGGGACATGGCTACACCTTC. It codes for CASSFPGTGGHGYTF. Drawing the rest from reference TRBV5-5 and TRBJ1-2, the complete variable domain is DAGVTQSPTHLIKTRGQQVTLRCSPISGHKSVSWYQQVLGQGPQFIFQYYEKEERGRGNFPDRFSARQFPNYSSELNVNALLLGDSALYLCASSFPGTGGHGYTFGSGTRLTVV.

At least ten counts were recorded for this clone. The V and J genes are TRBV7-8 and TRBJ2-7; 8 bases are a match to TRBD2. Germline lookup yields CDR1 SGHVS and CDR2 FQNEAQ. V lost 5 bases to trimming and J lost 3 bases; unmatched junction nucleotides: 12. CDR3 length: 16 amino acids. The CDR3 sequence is CASSGRSGGLGYEQYF. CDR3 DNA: TGTGCCAGCAGCGGCCGAAGCGGGGGCCTCGGCTACGAGCAGTACTTC.

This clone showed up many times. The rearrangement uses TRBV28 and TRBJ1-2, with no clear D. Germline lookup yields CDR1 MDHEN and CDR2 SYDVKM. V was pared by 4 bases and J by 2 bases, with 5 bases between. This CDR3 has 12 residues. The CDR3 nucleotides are TGTGCCAGCAGTTCCGTGAACTATGGCTACACCTTC. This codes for CASSSVNYGYTF.